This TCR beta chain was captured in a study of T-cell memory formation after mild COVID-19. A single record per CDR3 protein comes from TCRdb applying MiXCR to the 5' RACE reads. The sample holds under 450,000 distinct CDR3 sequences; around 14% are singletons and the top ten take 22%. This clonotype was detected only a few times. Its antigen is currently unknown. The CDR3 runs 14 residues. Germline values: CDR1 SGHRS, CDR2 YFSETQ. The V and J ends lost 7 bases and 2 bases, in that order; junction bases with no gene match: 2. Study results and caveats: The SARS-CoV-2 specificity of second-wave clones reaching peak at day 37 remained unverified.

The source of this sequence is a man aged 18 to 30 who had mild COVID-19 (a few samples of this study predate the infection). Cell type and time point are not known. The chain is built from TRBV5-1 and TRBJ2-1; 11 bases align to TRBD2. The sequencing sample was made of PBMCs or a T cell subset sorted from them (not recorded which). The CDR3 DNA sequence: TGCGCCAGCCGACTAGCGGGGCCCTACAATGAGCAGTTCTTC. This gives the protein CASRLAGPYNEQFF. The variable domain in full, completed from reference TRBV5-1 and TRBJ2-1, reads KAGVTQTPRYLIKTRGQQVTLSCSPISGHRSVSWYQQTPGQGLQFLFEYFSETQRNKGNFPGRFSGRQFSNSRSEMNVSTLELGDSALYLCASRLAGPYNEQFFGPGTRLTVL.